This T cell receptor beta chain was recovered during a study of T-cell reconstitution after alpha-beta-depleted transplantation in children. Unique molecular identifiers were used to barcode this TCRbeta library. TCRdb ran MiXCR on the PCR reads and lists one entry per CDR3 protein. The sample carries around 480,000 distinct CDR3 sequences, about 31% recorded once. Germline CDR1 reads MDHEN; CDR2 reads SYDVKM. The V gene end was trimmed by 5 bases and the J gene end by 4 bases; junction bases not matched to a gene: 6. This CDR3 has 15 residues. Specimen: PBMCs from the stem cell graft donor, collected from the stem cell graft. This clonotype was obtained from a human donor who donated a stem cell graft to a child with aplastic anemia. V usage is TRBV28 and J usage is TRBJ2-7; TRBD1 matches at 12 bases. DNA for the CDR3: TGTGCCAGCAGTGGGACAGGGGGCCTGAGGTACGAGCAGTACTTC. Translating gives CASSGTGGLRYEQYF.